Presented here are 16 T cell receptor delta chains from one specimen sequenced in a study of gamma-delta chains in newborns, infants, children. TCRdb applied CATT to the reads for clone calling. The sample includes 9,100 or so delta-chain clones, less than 2% seen only once; the top ten take 6.5% to 8.5%. The sample comprised blood. Receptors originate from a child who was a newborn, infant or young child, either healthy, febrile or measles-vaccinated (not recorded which).

This clone is medium-sized. Other DNA sequences of this sample code for an identical CDR3. The rearrangement uses TRDV1 and TRDJ1, with D perhaps TRDD2 (5 bases). V lost 4 bases, J lost 0 bases, and 18 bases lay in between. CDR1 and CDR2 from the germline V gene are TSWWSYY and QGS. This CDR3 is 17 amino acids long. The CDR3 DNA follows: TGTGCTCTTGGGGCATGGCCTTCTCAATCGTACACCGATAAACTCATCTTT. This translates into CALGAWPSQSYTDKLIF.

Details on this clone: A much bigger clone sits one base away, suggesting this may be a read error. Other nucleotide sequences in the sample specify the same CDR3. DNA for the CDR3: TGTGCCTGTGACAAAGGGGGGTATCCGTACACCGATAAACTCATCTTT. It translates to CACDKGGYPYTDKLIF. This rearrangement joins TRDV2 to TRDJ1; possible D gene TRDD3, 5 bases. Germline CDR1 and CDR2: GEAIGNYY and EKD. This CDR3 comprises 16 residues. V was cut by 2 bases and J by 0 bases, with 15 bases left in between.

This clone was seen more than once but under ten times. The sample contains more than one DNA sequence encoding this CDR3. The chain is built from TRDV1 and TRDJ1; TRDD3 aligns across 8 bases. J gave up 3 bases and V 1 base, and 25 bases lay outside the gene matches. Per germline, CDR1 TSWWSYY and CDR2 QGS. The CDR3 is made up of 22 amino acids. The CDR3 DNA sequence: TGTGCTCTTGGGGAACGGAGCGTTCGTAAGCAGGGGGATATAGGTGGCGCCGATAAACTCATCTTT. Its protein is CALGERSVRKQGDIGGADKLIF.

Worth noting for this clone: The protein here is the DNA translation, as the TCRdb protein differs from it at residue 10. V usage is TRDV1 and J usage is TRDJ1, with D unclear. This CDR3 region has 18 residues. The V gene lost 0 bases and the J gene lost 1 base, with 18 bases spanning the gap. The germline V gene encodes CDR1 TSWWSYY and CDR2 QGS. CDR3 in amino acids: CALGELFRYREATDKLIF. CDR3 nucleotides: TGTGCTCTTGGGGAACTTTTCCGTTACCGGGAGGCCACCGATAAACTCATCTTT.

Comment on this clone: This probably arose from a read error, given a far larger clone one base away. Other nucleotide sequences in the sample specify the same CDR3. The rearrangement uses TRDV2 and TRDJ1, with 7 nucleotides matching TRDD3. Germline loops: CDR1 GEAIGNYY, CDR2 EKD. J lost 0 bases, V lost 1 base, and 13 bases had no gene match. This CDR3 has 18 residues. The CDR3 loop is CACDTRGGGYAYTDKLIF. The CDR3 nucleotides read TGTGCCTGTGACACTCGAGGTGGAGGATACGCGTACACCGATAAACTCATCTTT.

The sample holds a few counts of this clone. The chain joins TRDV1 to TRDJ2; D perhaps matches TRDD3 (8 bases). CDR1 is TSWWSYY and CDR2 is QGS in the germline V gene. This CDR3 is built from 21 residues. V was trimmed by 7 bases and J by 1 base, leaving 31 bases between them. Here the CDR3 reads CALEGIPTPWGIRSLTAQLFF. The CDR3 DNA is TGTGCTCTTGAAGGAATTCCTACGCCTTGGGGGATCCGTAGTTTGACAGCACAACTCTTCTTT.

In its sample, this clone was seen a few times. With a far larger clone one base away, a read error is the likely cause. The V and J genes are TRDV2 and TRDJ1; TRDD3 aligns across 8 bases. The CDR3 is 15 residues long. The germline CDR1 and CDR2 sequences are GEAIGNYY and EKD. In DNA form, the CDR3 reads TGTGCCTGTGACGTACTGGGGGCCACAAACGATGAACTCATCTTT. The encoded protein is CACDVLGATNDELIF.

On this clone: Being one base from a much bigger clone, this may be a read error. At the DNA level, this CDR3 is encoded by other sequences in the same sample as well. The CDR3 here is CALGELMDGPTWGVYTDKLIF. The CDR3 DNA follows: TGTGCTCTTGGGGAACTAATGGACGGTCCTACGTGGGGGGTTTACACCGATAAACTAATCTTT. The V call is TRDV1, the J call TRDJ1; D may correspond to TRDD2 or TRDD3 (6 bases each). CDR1 TSWWSYY and CDR2 QGS come from the germline V gene. The CDR3 loop spans 21 amino acids.

Note on this clone: A clone one base away is much larger, so this may be a read error. The chain carries TRDV1 and TRDJ1; D not resolved. The germline V gene encodes CDR1 TSWWSYY and CDR2 QGS. V lost 3 bases and J lost 8, with 10 bases in between. The CDR3 totals 12 residues. The CDR3 here is CALGDLTTKLIF. The CDR3 bases are TGTGCTCTTGGGGATCTAACTACGAAACTCATCTTT.

The J gene is TRDJ3, the V gene TRDV2, with 11 bases that match TRDD3. The CDR3 has 21 amino acids. In germline, CDR1 is GEAIGNYY, CDR2 EKD. Germline trimming cut 9 bases from V and 2 bases from J; bases unmatched to any gene: 20. The CDR3 DNA is TGTGCCGCCAGTGCGTACTGGGGGATAAGCGAAGTAACCTGGGACACCCGACAGATGTTTTTC. It is translated as CAASAYWGISEVTWDTRQMFF.

This clone ranks as medium-sized. With a far larger clone one base away, a read error is the likely cause. The chain couples TRDV2 to TRDJ1; the match to TRDD3 covers 12 bases. In germline, CDR1 is GEAIGNYY, CDR2 EKD. The CDR3 contains 14 residues. For the CDR3, the DNA is TGTGCCTGTGACATACTGGGGGATACCGATAAACCCATCTTT. It codes for CACDILGDTDKPIF.

This clone was detected only a few times. This likely came from a read error, as a far larger clone is one base away. Other DNA sequences in the same sample also yield this CDR3. This sequence joins TRDV2 and TRDJ1; TRDD3 might be the D (6 bases). This CDR3 has 15 amino acids. The V and J ends lost 1 base and 1 base respectively, with 12 bases between them. Germline CDR1 reads GEAIGNYY; CDR2 reads EKD. This CDR3 is CACDTVGIPTDKLIF. CDR3 DNA sequence: TGTGCCTGTGACACGGTGGGGATTCCCACCGATAAACTCATCTTT.

With regard to this clone: This may arise from a read error, as a much more abundant clone is one base away. Other DNA sequences from this sample encode an identical CDR3 as well. The V gene is TRDV2, the J gene TRDJ1; 11 positions match TRDD3. The CDR3 runs 18 residues. Germline V CDR1 and CDR2: GEAIGNYY, EKD. V shed 1 base, J shed 8 bases, and the junction held 17 bases outside the gene matches. The CDR3 DNA sequence: TGTGCCTGTGACACGAGGGGGCGTGGCCTGGGGGATACTCGGAAACTCATCTTT. Amino acid sequence: CACDTRGRGLGDTRKLIF.

By its share, this clone is medium-sized. The CDR3 sequence: CALGELPPLTDKLIF. As DNA, the CDR3 is TGTGCTCTTGGGGAACTGCCCCCCCTGACCGATAAACTCATCTTT. The J gene is TRDJ1, the V gene TRDV1; D ambiguous. The V end was cut by 0 bases, the J end by 2 bases, with 10 bases between. The germline V gene encodes CDR1 TSWWSYY and CDR2 QGS. CDR3 length: 15 amino acids.

This clone has more than one count but fewer than ten. A much larger clone differs from this one at a single base, so this may be a read error. Other DNA sequences in this specimen translate into the identical CDR3. The gene calls are TRDV2 and TRDJ1; TRDD3 matches 7 bases. Trimming at V came to 1 base and at J to 0 bases, leaving 10 bases not matched to a gene. CDR1 is GEAIGNYY and CDR2 is EKD in the germline V gene. This CDR3 is built from 17 residues. In nucleotides, the CDR3 is TGTGCCTGTGACACGGCTGGGGGTCTAAAGTACACCGATAAACTCATCTTT. Amino acid sequence: CACDTAGGLKYTDKLIF.

This clone is classed as medium-sized (0.01 to 0.1%). Different DNA sequences within this sample yield the same CDR3. The genes are TRDV1 and TRDJ1; 9 bases fit TRDD2. The CDR3 spans 18 residues. The trim removed 3 bases at V and 0 bases at J, leaving 11 bases unmatched. In germline, CDR1 is TSWWSYY, CDR2 QGS. CDR3 amino acids: CALGDRPSYVPNTDKLIF. CDR3 DNA sequence: TGTGCTCTTGGGGACCGGCCTTCCTACGTACCAAACACCGATAAACTCATCTTT.